Below, 32 T cell receptor beta chains from the same sample are listed, as sequenced in a study of blood T cell repertoires in COVID-19 (dated by TCRdb to 2019 to 2021). The receptor library was made with the immunoSEQ multiplex PCR assay. As stored in TCRdb, this immuneACCESS dataset retains in-frame rearrangements with V and J assigned. A fraction of the clones does not appear; measured against another copy, unresolved V genes explain less than half of the discrepancy, and the remainder lacks a known reason. For this sample there are about 180,000 clones; about 83% appear just once. Under 9.5% of the sample lies in the top ten. Sequencing was done on a sample of PBMCs or T cells enriched from blood (not recorded which). Every receptor here comes from a young woman who had recovered from COVID-19.

J is TRBJ1-2 and V is TRBV28; weak D call: TRBD1 (6 bases). V lost 5 bases and J 0 bases, leaving 28 bases between the germline ends. The CDR3 loop spans 20 amino acids. The germline V gene encodes CDR1 MDHEN and CDR2 SYDVKM. The CDR3 here is CASSGRTAFLKNFPNYGYTF. Here the CDR3 DNA reads TGTGCCAGCAGTGGCCGGACAGCGTTCTTAAAAAATTTCCCTAACTATGGCTACACCTTC.

The rearrangement uses TRBV2 and TRBJ2-1; D call uncertain. Germline values: CDR1 SNHLY, CDR2 FYNNEI. The CDR3 length is 16 residues. Trimming took 2 bases from V and 0 from J, leaving 11 bases between them. CDR3 in amino acids: CASSEPTKSSYNEQFF. CDR3 sequence (DNA): TGTGCCAGCAGTGAACCTACTAAGAGCTCCTACAATGAGCAGTTCTTC. Drawing the rest from reference TRBV2 and TRBJ2-1, the complete variable domain is EPEVTQTPSHQVTQMGQEVILRCVPISNHLYFYWYRQILGQKVEFLVSFYNNEISEKSEIFDDQFSVERPDGSNFTLKIRSTKLEDSAMYFCASSEPTKSSYNEQFFGPGTRLTVL.

V usage is TRBV7-9 and J usage is TRBJ2-2; 9 bases are a match to TRBD1. V lost 7 bases to trimming and J lost 4 bases; unmatched junction nucleotides: 7. Looked up from germline, CDR1 is SEHNR and CDR2 is FQNEAQ (reference sequence). The CDR3 runs 15 residues. This chain's CDR3 is CASTSGTGSTGELFF. In DNA, the CDR3 is TGTGCCAGCACCTCCGGGACAGGGAGCACCGGGGAGCTGTTTTTT.

This clone was counted between two and nine times. This chain uses TRBV3-1 (or the pseudogene TRBV3-2) with TRBJ2-7; D is perhaps TRBD1 (6 bases). V was shortened by 1 base and J by 7 bases, with 11 bases between the two germline ends. This CDR3 comprises 13 residues. In germline, CDR1 is LGHDT, CDR2 YNNKEL (reference sequence). CDR3 sequence (DNA): TGTGCCAGCAGCCAAGGGCGACAGGAAGAGCAGTACTTC. The encoded protein is CASSQGRQEEQYF.

This clone has a handful of counts. This chain connects TRBV28 to TRBJ2-7, with 7 bases aligning to TRBD2. The CDR3 is made up of 11 amino acids. The trim removed 7 bases at V and 9 bases at J, leaving 6 bases unmatched. The germline V gene encodes CDR1 MDHEN and CDR2 SYDVKM. The CDR3 reads CASTLGRAQYF. In nucleotides, the CDR3 is TGTGCCAGCACCTTAGGGAGGGCGCAGTACTTC.

J is TRBJ2-7 and V is TRBV6-1; 9 bases fit TRBD2. This CDR3 spans 16 amino acids. Germline assignment: CDR1 MNHNS and CDR2 SASEGT. The V gene end was trimmed by 3 bases and the J gene end by 5 bases; junction bases not matched to a gene: 11. The CDR3 DNA is TGTGCCAGCAGTGACTTTCTGCGGGAGGGGGATAACGAGCAGTACTTC. This encodes CASSDFLREGDNEQYF.

The chain links TRBV5-1 to TRBJ2-2, with TRBD2 matching over 7 bases. This CDR3 spans 15 amino acids. From germline, CDR1 is SGHRS and CDR2 YFSETQ. The junction had 3 bases not matched to a gene; V was cut back by 4 bases and J by 0 bases. The CDR3 loop reads CASSPSGTNTGELFF. The CDR3 coding sequence is TGCGCCAGCAGCCCTAGCGGTACGAACACCGGGGAGCTGTTTTTT.

The chain links TRBV12-2 to TRBJ2-1; the tabulated D call, TRBD1, remains unverified against the DNA. TRBV12-2 counts as a pseudogene. This CDR3 has 16 amino acids. CDR3 nucleotides: TGTGCAAGTCGCTTTTCTATCTCTGGGGCGGTAAATGAGCAGTTCTTC. As protein: CASRFSISGAVNEQFF.

This sequence joins TRBV28 and TRBJ1-4; 8 bases are shared with TRBD1. V trimming: 5 bases; J trimming: 6 bases; junction bases outside the gene matches: 11. Germline V gene sequence: CDR1 MDHEN, CDR2 SYDVKM. The CDR3 is 16 residues long. The CDR3 sequence is CASSPIRGLSYEKLFF. Here the CDR3 DNA reads TGTGCCAGCAGTCCTATCAGGGGGCTGTCATATGAAAAACTGTTTTTT.

This clone was counted a single time. The CDR3 DNA sequence: TGTGCCAGCAGCTTACGCGGGAAGGGCACAGATACGCAGTATTTT. It yields the protein CASSLRGKGTDTQYF. The chain carries TRBV7-9 and TRBJ2-3; possibly TRBD2 for D (6 bases). This CDR3 has 15 amino acids. Germline V gene lookup returns CDR1 SEHNR and CDR2 FQNEAQ (reference sequence). V lost 2 bases and J lost 1, with 10 bases in between.

The chain joins TRBV3-1 (or the pseudogene TRBV3-2) to TRBJ2-7; TRBD1 matches at 7 bases. The CDR3 is made up of 14 amino acids. With 4 bases clipped from V and 4 bases from J, the junction kept 7 bases outside the gene matches. The V gene's germline CDR1 is LGHDT and CDR2 YNNKEL (reference sequence). The CDR3 DNA reads TGTGCCAGCAGCCCCATAAGGGGGCCTTACGAGCAGTACTTC. Translation gives CASSPIRGPYEQYF.

V gene TRBV28 combines with J gene TRBJ2-3, with D possibly TRBD2 on 6 matching bases. V shed 5 bases and J shed 2 bases, with 17 bases lying between them. Germline CDR1 MDHEN, CDR2 SYDVKM. CDR3 length: 16 residues. The CDR3 bases are TGTGCCAGCAGTGGAGGGCAGGGAGTGCCCACAGATACGCAGTATTTT. Residues: CASSGGQGVPTDTQYF.

The chain uses TRBV2 and TRBJ2-6; D gene unclear. The V gene's germline CDR1 is SNHLY and CDR2 FYNNEI. The CDR3 runs 16 residues. V lost 4 bases and J lost 0, with 10 bases in between. The CDR3 sequence: CASSVSAVSGANVLTF. CDR3 sequence (DNA): TGTGCCAGCAGTGTTTCGGCGGTCTCTGGGGCCAACGTCCTGACTTTC.

As to this clone: A junction boundary mismatches the germline segment, possibly from a read error. The CDR3 here is CASSQELWAGTEVFF. The DNA for the CDR3 is TGTGCCAGCAGCCAAGAATTATGGGCTGGCACTGAAGTTTTCTTT. The chain links TRBV4-2 to TRBJ1-1, with D uncertain. The CDR3 covers 15 residues. CDR1 and CDR2 (germline): LGHNA, YNFKEQ.

This chain links TRBV6-4 with TRBJ2-3; 8 bases align to TRBD1. V lost 7 bases and J lost 4; bases outside the gene matches: 10. This CDR3 region has 15 residues. Germline CDR1 is MRHNA and CDR2 is SNTAGT. CDR3 loop: CASNKDRERPDTQYF. In DNA form, the CDR3 reads TGTGCCAGCAATAAGGACAGGGAACGTCCAGATACGCAGTATTTT.

CDR3 in amino acids: CASSYRRAGELFF. For the CDR3, the DNA is TGTGCCAGCAGTTACAGGCGGGCCGGGGAGCTGTTTTTT. The chain links TRBV6-5 to TRBJ2-2, with TRBD2 as a possible D gene (5 bases). Germline CDR1 MNHEY, CDR2 SVGAGI. The ends were cut back, 2 bases at V and 6 bases at J, with 7 bases in the middle. The CDR3 consists of 13 residues.

The chain joins TRBV15 to TRBJ1-1; D unclear. Germline assignment: CDR1 LNHNV and CDR2 YYDKDF (reference sequence). The CDR3 consists of 13 residues. V lost 4 bases and J lost 1, with 7 bases in between. The CDR3 loop is CATSTGENTEAFF. The CDR3 DNA reads TGTGCCACCAGCACGGGAGAGAACACTGAAGCTTTCTTT.

The rearrangement links TRBV18 to TRBJ2-1, with D perhaps TRBD1 (7 bases). Germline V gives CDR1 KGHSH, CDR2 LQKENI. The length of the CDR3 is 16 residues. Trimming pared 3 bases from V and 8 bases from J, leaving 20 bases between. CDR3 in amino acids: CASSPRRQGGGDEQFF. CDR3 DNA sequence: TGTGCCAGCTCACCCCGCCGACAGGGAGGTGGCGATGAGCAGTTCTTC. Looking up the rest from reference TRBV18 and TRBJ2-1 gives the full variable domain: NAGVMQNPRHLVRRRGQEARLRCSPMKGHSHVYWYRQLPEEGLKFMVYLQKENIIDESGMPKERFSAEFPKEGPSILRIQQVVRGDSAAYFCASSPRRQGGGDEQFFGPGTRLTVL.

The chain uses TRBV7-6 and TRBJ2-1; D ambiguous. The germline V gene encodes CDR1 SGHVS and CDR2 FNYEAQ. Trimming removed 5 bases at V and 6 bases at J, with 20 bases between. The CDR3 runs to 16 residues. CDR3 bases: TGTGCCAGCAGCCACCCGACTGGCGACCCGATCAATGAGCAGTTCTTC. This encodes CASSHPTGDPINEQFF.

The genes are TRBV20-1 and TRBJ1-6; tentatively, D is TRBD1 (6 bases). The CDR3 covers 11 residues. Germline V gives CDR1 DFQATT, CDR2 SNEGSKA (reference sequence). The chain's CDR3 is CGAGENSPLHF. CDR3 in DNA: TGCGGAGCAGGGGAGAATTCACCCCTCCACTTT.

The chain uses TRBV28 and TRBJ2-1; TRBD1 aligns across 11 bases. From germline, CDR1 is MDHEN and CDR2 SYDVKM. With 4 bases clipped from V and 3 bases from J, the junction kept 5 bases outside the gene matches. This CDR3 comprises 16 residues. The CDR3 DNA follows: TGTGCCAGCAGTTCCCCCGGGACAGGGGGCTACAATGAGCAGTTCTTC. It is translated as CASSSPGTGGYNEQFF.

This clone has only a few counts. The chain combines TRBV6-5 with TRBJ1-1; D is unresolved. Germline V CDR1 and CDR2: MNHEY, SVGAGI. Trimming shortened V by 10 bases and J by 3 bases, and 9 bases separated the two germline ends. CDR3 length equals 11 residues. The CDR3 DNA is TGTGCCACCAACCTATACACTGAAGCTTTCTTT. Its translation is CATNLYTEAFF.

The chain combines TRBV28 with TRBJ1-2; TRBD1 is a possible D gene (6 bases). Looked up from germline, CDR1 is MDHEN and CDR2 is SYDVKM. The CDR3 sequence is 15 residues long. V was shortened by 3 bases and J by 2 bases, with 13 bases between the two germline ends. As DNA, the CDR3 is TGTGCCAGCAGTTTCCAGAGTGGACAGAACTATGGCTACACCTTC. Translation: CASSFQSGQNYGYTF.

The rearrangement uses TRBV9 and TRBJ2-7; no definite D call. V was shortened by 0 bases and J by 6 bases, with 4 bases between the two germline ends. Germline V gives CDR1 SGDLS, CDR2 YYNGEE. This CDR3 is 11 amino acids long. The CDR3, as DNA: TGTGCCAGCAGCGTAGGCGGCGAGCAGTACTTC. Translation gives CASSVGGEQYF.

The chain couples TRBV2 to TRBJ2-3; the D is unclear. V was trimmed by 0 bases and J by 6 bases, leaving 16 bases between them. This CDR3 contains 16 residues. Germline values: CDR1 SNHLY, CDR2 FYNNEI. The CDR3 spells CASSEALQDTTDTQYF. In DNA, the CDR3 is TGTGCCAGCAGTGAAGCGCTCCAAGACACGACCGATACGCAGTATTTT.

The V call is TRBV19, the J call TRBJ1-5, with TRBD1 as a possible D gene (5 bases). With 1 base removed from V and 5 bases from J, the gap between germline ends came to 12 bases. The germline V gene encodes CDR1 LNHDA and CDR2 SQIVND (reference sequence). CDR3 length: 15 amino acids. CDR3 in amino acids: CASSIGRVGDQPQHF. The CDR3 nucleotides read TGTGCCAGTAGTATAGGGAGGGTAGGGGATCAGCCCCAGCATTTT.

This chain connects TRBV13 to TRBJ2-3; possible D gene TRBD2, 6 bases. V was pared by 1 base and J by 2 bases, with 7 bases between. This CDR3 spans 14 amino acids. The germline V gene encodes CDR1 PRHDT and CDR2 FYEKMQ (reference sequence). As DNA, the CDR3 is TGTGCCAGCAGCTTAGTGGACTACACAGATACGCAGTATTTT. This codes for CASSLVDYTDTQYF. Drawing the rest from reference TRBV13 and TRBJ2-3, the complete variable domain is AAGVIQSPRHLIKEKRETATLKCYPIPRHDTVYWYQQGPGQDPQFLISFYEKMQSDKGSIPDRFSAQQFSDYHSELNMSSLELGDSALYFCASSLVDYTDTQYFGPGTRLTVL.

V and J are TRBV6-6 and TRBJ1-2; TRBD1 matches 9 bases. V trimming: 5 bases; J trimming: 8 bases; junction bases outside the gene matches: 9. Per germline, CDR1 MNHNY and CDR2 SVGAGI (reference sequence). The CDR3 consists of 14 residues. Here the CDR3 DNA reads TGTGCCAGCAGTAATCCGGGACAGGGCACCGGCTACACCTTC. Its protein product is CASSNPGQGTGYTF.

The chain recombines TRBV24-1 with TRBJ2-2; TRBD2 is a possible D gene (5 bases). The CDR3 has 17 residues. V lost 1 base, J lost 5 bases, and 16 bases lay in between. Germline CDR1 is KGHDR and CDR2 is SFDVKD. The CDR3 here is CATSDFIGIGMTGELFF. CDR3 DNA sequence: TGTGCCACCAGTGATTTTATCGGGATTGGGATGACCGGGGAGCTGTTTTTT.

The chain is built from TRBV7-3 and TRBJ2-5, with 12 bases lining up with TRBD2. V gave up 5 bases and J gave up 1 base; unmatched junction bases: 5. CDR3 length: 16 amino acids. The germline CDR1 and CDR2 sequences are SGHTA and FQGTGA. CDR3 loop: CASSPGLAGIQETQYF. CDR3 DNA sequence: TGTGCCAGCAGCCCCGGACTAGCGGGGATCCAAGAGACCCAGTACTTC.

The table lists this clone with a count of one. The V and J genes are TRBV27 and TRBJ2-7; 8 nucleotides agree with TRBD2. The J segment lost 3 bases and the V segment lost 5 bases, leaving 6 bases of the junction unmatched. Germline V CDR1 and CDR2: MNHEY, SMNVEV (reference sequence). This CDR3 is 14 amino acids long. The CDR3 DNA reads as TGTGCCAGCAGTATGACTAGCGCTGGCTACGAGCAGTACTTC. As protein: CASSMTSAGYEQYF.

This sequence joins TRBV28 and TRBJ1-5; 8 positions match TRBD1. With 7 bases clipped from V and 5 bases from J, the junction kept 7 bases outside the gene matches. The germline CDR1 and CDR2 sequences are MDHEN and SYDVKM. There are 14 residues in the CDR3. Here the CDR3 DNA reads TGTGCCAGCACCCAGACAGGGGCTTATCAGCCCCAGCATTTT. The encoded protein is CASTQTGAYQPQHF.